This T cell receptor beta chain was documented in a study of blood T cell repertoires in COVID-19 (TCRdb year 2020). Background for the entire study: Samples covering the acute and convalescent phases of COVID-19 were provided by collaborators in the United States, Italy and Spain. The prospective study material was composed of cDNA or gDNA derived from T cells, B-cell-depleted T cells, or PBMCs. Subjects who had been exposed to COVID-19, were actively infected with it, or had recovered from it provided the deeply sampled blood TCRbeta repertoires that made up the dataset. The repertoires were released in a freely available public database meant as a resource for research on the immune response to SARS-CoV-2. The samples were drawn from the first 160 participants of the ongoing ImmuneRACE study and from about 1,200 subjects provided by 6 global collaborators. The sample metadata nearly always contained a de-identified subject ID, COVID-19 status, age in years and sex. Where HLA class I and class II types were available, the types were taken from metadata supplied by the sample provider, not from assay-based typing.

TCRbeta CDR3 regions were amplified from genomic DNA by means of the immunoSEQ Assay, a bias-controlled multiplex PCR. As for the authors' bioinformatics: Nucleated cell counts per sample were estimated from amplification of reference gene primers within the assay. To quantify the absolute abundance of each unique TCRbeta CDR3 rearrangement, sequence reads were collapsed and filtered. Productive Simpson clonality was computed per sample as the square root of Simpson's diversity index over productive rearrangements. TCRdb holds this immuneACCESS table with in-frame rearrangements only. Some clones are missing; in checked studies, unresolved V genes explain under half, and the rest has no known cause. That table is the source of V, J and clone size, and D and trimming were worked out from the DNA. For this sample the table gives about 73,000 clones, of which roughly nine tenths were detected only once. The ten largest clones represent approximately 8.9% of the sample.

Overall study results and their limits: The amount of clinical and demographic metadata varied by source and participant and was provided uncurated.

The CDR3 spans 17 residues, from the cysteine through the phenylalanine. Only the CDR3 portion is preserved as DNA: 51 bases, with reading frame beginning at the first base. The V end loses 1 base and the J end loses 5 bases, and a stretch of 20 bases separates them. The germline V gene sets CDR1 to SGHVS and CDR2 to FQNEAQ. Note on this clone: Which antigen it targets is not known. No base quality information exists; no much larger clone differs at one position.

The collaborating institutions used their own protocols to collect whole blood in K2EDTA tubes. For TCRbeta analysis, collaborators shipped samples in one of three forms: frozen whole blood, isolated PBMCs, or DNA extracted from either of those sample types. The specimen was peripheral blood. The V gene is TRBV7-8 and the J gene is TRBJ1-1, with an unclear D gene assignment. The TCR comes from an elderly man with acute or convalescent COVID-19. This receptor has the CDR3 CASSLVSRSIGKTEAFF. Here is the DNA: TGTGCCAGCAGCTTAGTCTCCAGGAGCATCGGGAAAACTGAAGCTTTCTTT.